This T cell receptor beta chain came from a study of CD8+CD57+ T cells in acquired aplastic anemia. About the research overall: DNA per sorted CD4+ or CD8+ sample ranged about 0.19 to 30 ug, averaging around 3.1 ug.

The authors sequenced patients whose flow cytometry had shown CD8+CD57+ cell expansion. Broader study findings: Comparison of patients with controls identified about 27 shared CD8+ CDR3 sequences. CD8+ Simpson's diversity showed no significant patient-control difference.

Template material for TCR beta VDJ and CDR3 profiling consisted of genomic DNA. TCRdb reprocessed the reads with MiXCR, giving one entry per CDR3 protein. The sample holds more than 200,000 distinct CDR3 sequences, roughly 50% seen once. This clonotype was observed at least ten times. Its antigen is undetermined. J gave up 2 bases and V 6 bases, and 3 bases lay outside the gene matches. The CDR3 consists of 13 residues. This receptor was identified in a human donor with aplastic anemia. Input material: sorted CD4+, CD8+, or CD8+CD57+ T cells (not recorded which) from PBMCs. The V gene is TRBV12-3 or TRBV12-4, the J gene TRBJ1-2; TRBD1 matches at 7 bases. The CDR3 protein is CASRPQGNYGYTF. The CDR3, as DNA: TGTGCCAGCAGGCCACAGGGGAACTATGGCTACACCTTC.